Sequencing of this TCR beta chain was carried out in a study of blood T cell repertoires in COVID-19 (dated by TCRdb to about 2020). Concerning the study at large: The collaborator samples originated in the United States, Italy and Spain and spanned the acute and convalescent phases of COVID-19. The material from the prospective study consisted of cDNA or gDNA derived from T cells, B-cell-depleted T cells, or PBMCs. The dataset comprised deeply sampled blood TCRbeta repertoires from subjects exposed to, actively infected with, or recovered from COVID-19. The repertoires were released in a freely available public database intended as a resource for research on the immune response to SARS-CoV-2. Samples were obtained from the ongoing ImmuneRACE study (first 160 participants) and from roughly 1,300 subjects provided by 6 global collaborators. The sample metadata nearly always contained a de-identified subject ID, COVID-19 status, age in years and sex. Where available, HLA class I and class II types were obtained from metadata supplied by the sample provider rather than from assay-based typing. General study outcomes and caveats: How much clinical and demographic metadata was included differed by source and by participant, and the metadata was provided uncurated.

Comment on this clone: The antigen it binds to is not known. No base qualities exist here, and no much larger clone lies one base off it.

Cut back by 0 bases and 6 bases, the V and J ends lie 8 bases apart. CDR1 and CDR2 were assigned from the germline V gene as SGHRS and YFSETQ. The CDR3 sequence holds 13 residues, the cysteine and phenylalanine included. Only CDR3 DNA is held: 39 bases, read in frame from base 1. The immunoSEQ Assay, a bias-controlled multiplex PCR, was used to amplify TCRbeta CDR3 regions from genomic DNA. Per the source publication's procedure: Within the assay, amplification of reference gene primers was used to estimate how many nucleated cells each sample contained. Sequence reads were collapsed and filtered to measure the absolute abundance of every unique TCRbeta CDR3 rearrangement. For each sample, productive Simpson clonality was calculated as the square root of Simpson's diversity index over productive rearrangements. TCRdb stores this immuneACCESS table with in-frame sequences only. Part of the clones is absent; in the studies checked, under half of the shortfall reflects unresolved V genes, and no reason is known for the rest. V and J calls and clone size are copied from that table; D and trimming were computed from the DNA. This sample lists 65,000 to 80,000 clones; 84% were detected once. 10% to 15% of the sample is taken by the ten largest.

The collaborating institutions used their own protocols to collect whole blood in K2EDTA tubes. For TCRbeta analysis, collaborators shipped samples in one of three forms: frozen whole blood, isolated PBMCs, or DNA extracted from either of those sample types. The V and J genes are TRBV5-1 and TRBJ2-3; a tentative D match to TRBD2 spans 5 bases. The sequenced sample was peripheral blood. This receptor was obtained from a human donor in a cohort sampled during active COVID-19. The CDR3 protein: CASSLAPGDTQYF. The DNA sequence is as follows: TGCGCCAGCAGCTTGGCCCCGGGGGATACGCAGTATTTT.